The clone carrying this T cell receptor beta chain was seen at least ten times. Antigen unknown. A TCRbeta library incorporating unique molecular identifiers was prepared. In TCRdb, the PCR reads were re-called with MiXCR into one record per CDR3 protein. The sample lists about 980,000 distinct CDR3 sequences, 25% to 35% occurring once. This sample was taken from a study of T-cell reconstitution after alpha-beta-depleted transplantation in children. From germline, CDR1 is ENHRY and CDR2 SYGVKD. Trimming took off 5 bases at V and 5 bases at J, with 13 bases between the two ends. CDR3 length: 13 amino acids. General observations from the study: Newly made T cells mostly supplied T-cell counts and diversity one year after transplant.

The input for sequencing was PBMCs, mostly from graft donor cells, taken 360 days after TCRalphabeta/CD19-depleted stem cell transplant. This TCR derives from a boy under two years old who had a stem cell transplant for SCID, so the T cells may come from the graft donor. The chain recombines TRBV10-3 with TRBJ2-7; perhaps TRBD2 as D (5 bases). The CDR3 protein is CAISLGLANEQYF. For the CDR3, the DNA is TGTGCCATCAGTCTGGGCCTAGCCAACGAGCAGTACTTC.